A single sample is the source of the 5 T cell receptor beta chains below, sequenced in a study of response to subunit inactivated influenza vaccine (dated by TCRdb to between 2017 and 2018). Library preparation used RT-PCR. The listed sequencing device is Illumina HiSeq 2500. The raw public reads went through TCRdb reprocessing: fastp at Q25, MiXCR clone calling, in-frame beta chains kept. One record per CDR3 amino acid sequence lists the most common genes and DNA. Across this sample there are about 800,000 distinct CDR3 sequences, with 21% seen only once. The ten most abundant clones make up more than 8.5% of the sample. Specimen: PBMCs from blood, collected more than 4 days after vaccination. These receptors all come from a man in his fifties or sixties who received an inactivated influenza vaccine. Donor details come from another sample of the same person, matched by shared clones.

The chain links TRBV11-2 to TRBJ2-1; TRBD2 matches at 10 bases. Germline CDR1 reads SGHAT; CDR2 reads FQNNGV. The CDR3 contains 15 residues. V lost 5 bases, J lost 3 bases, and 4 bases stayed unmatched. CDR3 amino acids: CASSQIAGGYNEQFF. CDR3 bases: TGTGCCAGCAGCCAGATAGCGGGAGGCTACAATGAGCAGTTCTTC.

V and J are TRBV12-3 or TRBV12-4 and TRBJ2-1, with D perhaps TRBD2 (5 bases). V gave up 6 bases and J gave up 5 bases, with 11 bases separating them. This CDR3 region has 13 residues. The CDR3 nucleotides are TGTGCCAGCAGGCCGGACGGGGACAATGAGCAGTTCTTC. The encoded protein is CASRPDGDNEQFF.

The CDR3 reads CASSQGIAGYQETQYF. CDR3 DNA sequence: TGTGCCAGCAGCCAAGGCATAGCGGGGTACCAAGAGACCCAGTACTTC. This chain connects TRBV4-2 to TRBJ2-5; 8 bases are a match to TRBD2. The V segment lost 1 base and the J segment 0 bases; nucleotides outside the gene matches: 4. CDR1 is LGHNA, CDR2 YNFKEQ, per germline. The CDR3 runs to 16 residues.

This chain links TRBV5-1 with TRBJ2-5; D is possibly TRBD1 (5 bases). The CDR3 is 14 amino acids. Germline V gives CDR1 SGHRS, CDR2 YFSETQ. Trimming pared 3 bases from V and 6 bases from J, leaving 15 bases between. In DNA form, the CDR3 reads TGCGCCAGCAGCTCCAAATCAGGGCGGCAGACCCAGTACTTC. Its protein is CASSSKSGRQTQYF.

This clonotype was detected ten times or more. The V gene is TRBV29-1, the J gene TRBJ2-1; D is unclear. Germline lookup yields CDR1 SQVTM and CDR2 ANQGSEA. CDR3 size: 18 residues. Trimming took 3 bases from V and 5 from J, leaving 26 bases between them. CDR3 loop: CSVDRAGARLHPNNEQFF. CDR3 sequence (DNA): TGCAGCGTTGACAGAGCCGGAGCCCGTTTACACCCCAACAATGAGCAGTTCTTC.